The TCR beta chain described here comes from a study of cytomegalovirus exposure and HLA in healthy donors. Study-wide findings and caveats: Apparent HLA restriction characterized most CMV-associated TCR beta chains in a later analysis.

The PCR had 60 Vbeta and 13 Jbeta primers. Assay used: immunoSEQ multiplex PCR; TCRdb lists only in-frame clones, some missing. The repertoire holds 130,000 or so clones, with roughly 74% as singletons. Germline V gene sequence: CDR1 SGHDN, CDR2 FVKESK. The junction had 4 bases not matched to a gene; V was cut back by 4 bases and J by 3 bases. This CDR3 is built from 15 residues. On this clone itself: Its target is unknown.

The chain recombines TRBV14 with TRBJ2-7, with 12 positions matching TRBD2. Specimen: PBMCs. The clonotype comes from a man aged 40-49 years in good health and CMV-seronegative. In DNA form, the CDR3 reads TGTGCCAGCAGCCTCGGACTAGCGGGGCGCTACGAGCAGTACTTC. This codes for CASSLGLAGRYEQYF. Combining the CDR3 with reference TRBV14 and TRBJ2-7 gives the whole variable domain EAGVTQFPSHSVIEKGQTVTLRCDPISGHDNLYWYRRVMGKEIKFLLHFVKESKQDESGMPNNRFLAERTGGTYSTLKVQPAELEDSGVYFCASSLGLAGRYEQYFGPGTRLTVT.